The clone carrying this TCR beta chain was seen many times. No antigen is known for it. In the source study's methods: What underpinned the distant-metastasis classifier for papillary thyroid cancer was the set of CDR3 differences across clinicopathological groups. TCRdb re-called the PCR reads with MiXCR. The V and J calls were not made by the authors but by TCRdb's processing. The data show about 40,000 clones, 18% seen once. This specimen comes from a study of metastatic and nonmetastatic thyroid tumors. Across the whole study: Patients with malignant and benign thyroid disease provided blood and tumor or nodule tissue, whose repertoires were compared. General study points: It was reportedly found that TCR beta diversity was significantly higher in malignant thyroid tumors than in benign nodules, a difference seen in both blood and tumor samples.

Thyroid surgery had not been preceded by any treatment in any patient. The V gene lost 5 bases and the J gene lost 4 bases, with 14 bases spanning the gap. CDR3 length equals 14 residues. This sequence joins TRBV12-3 or TRBV12-4 and TRBJ1-1; D is uncertain. The sample consisted of tumor tissue. The clonotype originates from a female donor with papillary thyroid cancer or a benign thyroid nodule (not recorded which). Some clones in this sample may be carry-over from other donors' samples. DNA for the CDR3: TGTGCCAGCAGTATCTTACTGGGTGGCACTGAAGCTTTCTTT. It codes for CASSILLGGTEAFF.